The 20 T cell receptor beta chains listed next were all sequenced from one sample in a study of shared clonotypes between healthy human individuals. The method was immunoSEQ multiplex PCR; TCRdb's version includes in-frame clones alone and lacks a portion of them. The repertoire holds around 350,000 clones, with 73% as singletons. The sequenced sample was memory CD4+ T cells sorted from blood. Subset defined: CD45RA-negative fraction. The source of these receptors is a man aged 30-40 years in good health.

V and J are TRBV28 and TRBJ1-2; TRBD1 matches 11 bases. V was clipped by 8 bases and J by 8 bases; unmatched bases: 16. The CDR3 has 16 residues. Germline loops: CDR1 MDHEN, CDR2 SYDVKM. In DNA form, the CDR3 reads TGTGCCAGCCGTGGGACAGGGGGACCTATTATGGTGGGCTACACCTTC. Translated, it gives CASRGTGGPIMVGYTF.

This clone was counted a few times. The chain joins TRBV18 to TRBJ2-3, with D perhaps TRBD2 (5 bases). V was clipped by 2 bases and J by 2 bases, with 11 bases between them. Germline V gene data show CDR1 as KGHSH and CDR2 as LQKENI. This CDR3 comprises 15 residues. CDR3 DNA: TGTGCCAGCTCACCAGCTGCGGGCTCCACAGATACGCAGTATTTT. This sequence encodes CASSPAAGSTDTQYF.

The rearrangement links TRBV7-9 to TRBJ2-1, with D possibly matching TRBD1 (6 bases). V was pared by 5 bases and J by 4 bases, with 15 bases between. Germline V gene sequence: CDR1 SEHNR, CDR2 FQNEAQ (reference sequence). CDR3 size: 15 residues. The CDR3 nucleotides are TGTGCCAGCAGCCTCGTAGACAGGATTTACAATGAGCAGTTCTTC. Its protein product is CASSLVDRIYNEQFF.

The chain carries TRBV5-1 and TRBJ2-3; the D gene is possibly TRBD2 (5 bases). CDR3 length: 15 residues. Germline CDR1 reads SGHRS; CDR2 reads YFSETQ. Trimming stripped 0 bases from V and 0 bases from J, with 8 bases between. The DNA of the CDR3 is TGCGCCAGCAGCTTGGGTCAGCGGAGCACAGATACGCAGTATTTT. Translating it yields CASSLGQRSTDTQYF. The variable domain in full, with the rest retrieved from reference TRBV5-1 and TRBJ2-3, is KAGVTQTPRYLIKTRGQQVTLSCSPISGHRSVSWYQQTPGQGLQFLFEYFSETQRNKGNFPGRFSGRQFSNSRSEMNVSTLELGDSALYLCASSLGQRSTDTQYFGPGTRLTVL.

This sequence joins TRBV5-1 and TRBJ2-3, with 7 bases identical to TRBD2. CDR3 length equals 15 residues. The trim removed 2 bases at V and 6 bases at J, leaving 9 bases unmatched. CDR1 and CDR2 (germline): SGHRS, YFSETQ. The CDR3 is CASSLGSRGGDTQYF. The CDR3 DNA reads TGCGCCAGCAGCTTAGGTTCGCGGGGAGGGGATACGCAGTATTTT.

The chain couples TRBV28 to TRBJ1-1, with D uncertain. The germline CDR1 and CDR2 sequences are MDHEN and SYDVKM. V shed 8 bases and J shed 2 bases, with 18 bases lying between them. The CDR3 sequence is 15 residues long. CDR3 sequence reads: CASRQPAEGNTEAFF. CDR3 sequence (DNA): TGTGCCAGCCGACAACCGGCGGAGGGCAACACTGAAGCTTTCTTT. The entire variable domain, with the rest obtained from reference TRBV28 and TRBJ1-1, is as follows: DVKVTQSSRYLVKRTGEKVFLECVQDMDHENMFWYRQDPGLGLRLIYFSYDVKMKEKGDIPEGYSVSREKKERFSLILESASTNQTSMYLCASRQPAEGNTEAFFGQGTRLTVV.

This chain uses TRBV5-6 with TRBJ2-2; 8 bases line up with TRBD1. The CDR3 spans 14 residues. Germline values: CDR1 SGHDT, CDR2 YYEEEE. The J segment lost 6 bases and the V segment lost 2 bases, leaving 3 bases of the junction unmatched. CDR3 sequence (DNA): TGTGCCAGCAGCTTCGGACAGGGCTCCGGGGAGCTGTTTTTT. This translates into CASSFGQGSGELFF.

The chain couples TRBV7-3 to TRBJ1-1; 7 positions agree with TRBD1. CDR3 length: 13 residues. With V trimmed by 5 bases and J by 1 base, 1 base remained unmatched. The V gene's germline CDR1 is SGHTA and CDR2 FQGTGA. CDR3 sequence (DNA): TGTGCCAGCAGCGAGGGGGCGAACACTGAAGCTTTCTTT. Translating gives CASSEGANTEAFF.

The chain is built from TRBV13 and TRBJ2-1; maybe TRBD2 (5 bases). V shed 5 bases and J shed 4 bases, with 27 bases lying between them. Germline CDR1 and CDR2: PRHDT and FYEKMQ (reference sequence). This CDR3 spans 19 amino acids. The CDR3 is CASSGSLVVADEPYNEQFF. The CDR3 DNA sequence: TGTGCCAGCAGCGGATCACTAGTTGTGGCGGACGAGCCTTACAATGAGCAGTTCTTC.

The genes are TRBV19 and TRBJ1-5; the D is unclear. The CDR3 runs 15 residues. Germline CDR1 reads LNHDA; CDR2 reads SQIVND (reference sequence). Trimming pared 5 bases from V and 1 base from J, leaving 12 bases between. The chain's CDR3 is CASSAYATSNQPQHF. The CDR3 region has the DNA TGTGCCAGTAGTGCCTACGCTACCAGCAATCAGCCCCAGCATTTT.

The chain joins TRBV5-4 to TRBJ2-1; D unresolved. V lost 0 bases and J lost 0, with 7 bases in between. This CDR3 has 15 amino acids. Per germline, CDR1 SGHNT and CDR2 YYREEE (reference sequence). As DNA, the CDR3 is TGTGCCAGCAGCTTGGGGCATAACTCCTACAATGAGCAGTTCTTC. Residues: CASSLGHNSYNEQFF.

As for this clone: Other nucleotide sequences from this sample produce the same CDR3. This rearrangement joins TRBV12-5 to TRBJ1-1; weak D call: TRBD1 (6 bases). The CDR3 covers 12 residues. Germline CDR1 reads LGHNT; CDR2 reads FRNRAP. Trimming removed 6 bases at V and 7 bases at J, with 12 bases between. The CDR3 DNA is TGTGCTAGTGGAGAACAGGGAAGTGAAGCTTTCTTT. This gives the protein CASGEQGSEAFF.

The CDR3 region is CASSQDRRQFF. The CDR3 DNA reads as TGCGCCAGCAGCCAAGACAGGAGGCAGTTCTTC. The chain uses TRBV10-1 and TRBJ2-1, with D possibly matching TRBD1 (6 bases). The CDR3 has 11 residues. The V and J ends lost 6 bases and 12 bases respectively, with 12 bases between them. The germline CDR1 and CDR2 sequences are WNHNN and SYGVQD (reference sequence).

This chain joins TRBV5-1 and TRBJ1-1; 8 nucleotides align to TRBD1. V gave up 4 bases and J gave up 8 bases; unmatched junction bases: 7. Germline CDR1 is SGHRS and CDR2 is YFSETQ. The CDR3 has 13 amino acids. The CDR3: CASSTYGQGEAFF. The CDR3 nucleotides are TGCGCCAGCAGCACCTACGGACAGGGCGAAGCTTTCTTT.

The J gene is TRBJ2-5, the V gene TRBV5-4, with D hard to call. Per germline, CDR1 SGHNT and CDR2 YYREEE (reference sequence). The length of the CDR3 is 18 residues. The V end was cut by 4 bases, the J end by 5 bases, with 27 bases between. The CDR3 nucleotides read TGTGCCAGCAGCCCGCAACCCGCCGGACGGATGCTGGGGGAGACCCAGTACTTC. This translates into CASSPQPAGRMLGETQYF.

In this sample, this clone turned up many times. The rearrangement joins TRBV19 to TRBJ2-1, with 9 bases that match TRBD1. Per the germline V gene, CDR1 is LNHDA and CDR2 is SQIVND (reference sequence). Germline trimming cut 1 base from V and 7 bases from J; bases unmatched to any gene: 8. The length of the CDR3 is 16 residues. CDR3 amino acids: CASSIGRGTGLNEQFF. The CDR3 DNA follows: TGTGCCAGTAGTATAGGGAGGGGGACAGGGCTAAATGAGCAGTTCTTC.

V is TRBV19 and J is TRBJ2-5, with 9 bases aligning to TRBD1. From germline, CDR1 is LNHDA and CDR2 SQIVND (reference sequence). V shed 4 bases and J 0 bases; nucleotides not matched to a gene: 6. The CDR3 covers 16 residues. CDR3 nucleotide sequence: TGTGCCAGTAGTAAAGGGACAGGGATGTACCAAGAGACCCAGTACTTC. Encoded protein: CASSKGTGMYQETQYF. Using reference TRBV19 and TRBJ2-5 for the parts outside the CDR3, the full variable domain is DGGITQSPKYLFRKEGQNVTLSCEQNLNHDAMYWYRQDPGQGLRLIYYSQIVNDFQKGDIAEGYSVSREKKESFPLTVTSAQKNPTAFYLCASSKGTGMYQETQYFGPGTRLLVL.

The chain carries TRBV10-1 and TRBJ2-1; D remains unclear. The CDR3 is 17 amino acids. Germline V gene sequence: CDR1 WNHNN, CDR2 SYGVQD (reference sequence). Trimming took 0 bases from V and 7 from J, leaving 19 bases between them. Here the CDR3 DNA reads TGCGCCAGCAGTGAGTCGAAAGGTTGGGCTCAGCTGAATGAGCAGTTCTTC. The encoded protein is CASSESKGWAQLNEQFF.

This clone has just a few counts. V is TRBV1 and J is TRBJ2-7; TRBD2 is taken as the D call from the table, unchecked against the DNA. TRBV1 represents a pseudogene. The CDR3 totals 10 residues. The chain's CDR3 is CTSSQDLMSF. In nucleotides, the CDR3 is TGCACCAGCAGCCAAGATCTTATGAGCTTC.

J is TRBJ2-3 and V is TRBV30; no reliable D call. In germline, CDR1 is GTSNPN, CDR2 SVGIG (reference sequence). Trimming pared 2 bases from V and 2 bases from J, leaving 11 bases between. CDR3 length: 14 amino acids. The CDR3 loop reads CAWSYRALTDTQYF. The CDR3 nucleotides are TGTGCCTGGAGTTACCGGGCTCTCACAGATACGCAGTATTTT.